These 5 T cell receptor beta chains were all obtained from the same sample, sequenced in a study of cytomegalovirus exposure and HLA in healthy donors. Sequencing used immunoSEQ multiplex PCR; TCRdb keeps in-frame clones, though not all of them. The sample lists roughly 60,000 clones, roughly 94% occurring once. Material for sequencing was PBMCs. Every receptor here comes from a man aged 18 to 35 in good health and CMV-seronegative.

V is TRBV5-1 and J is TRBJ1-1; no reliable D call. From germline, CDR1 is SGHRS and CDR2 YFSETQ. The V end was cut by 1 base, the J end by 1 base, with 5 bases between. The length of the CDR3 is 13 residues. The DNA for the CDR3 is TGCGCCAGCAGCTTGCAGGAGAACACTGAAGCTTTCTTT. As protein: CASSLQENTEAFF.

CDR3 loop: CASMPGQLTAYGYTF. DNA of the CDR3: TGTGCCAGCATGCCGGGACAGTTAACAGCCTATGGCTACACCTTC. This chain uses TRBV2 with TRBJ1-2; 7 nucleotides agree with TRBD1. Looked up from germline, CDR1 is SNHLY and CDR2 is FYNNEI. V shed 7 bases, J shed 4 bases, and the junction held 12 bases outside the gene matches. There are 15 residues in the CDR3.

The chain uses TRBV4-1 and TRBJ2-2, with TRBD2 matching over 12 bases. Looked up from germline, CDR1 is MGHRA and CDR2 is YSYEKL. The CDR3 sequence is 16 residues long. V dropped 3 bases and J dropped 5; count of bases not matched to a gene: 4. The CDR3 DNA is TGCGCCAGCAGCCAGGAGACTAGCGGGAGAACCGGGGAGCTGTTTTTT. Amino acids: CASSQETSGRTGELFF.

Here the CDR3 reads CASSLQEGWQYF. For the CDR3, the DNA is TGCGCCAGCAGTCTACAGGAGGGGTGGCAGTACTTC. The chain uses TRBV5-1 and TRBJ2-7; perhaps TRBD2 as D (6 bases). The germline V gene has CDR1 SGHRS and CDR2 YFSETQ. V was clipped by 5 bases and J by 9 bases, with 15 bases between them. The CDR3 sequence is 12 residues long.

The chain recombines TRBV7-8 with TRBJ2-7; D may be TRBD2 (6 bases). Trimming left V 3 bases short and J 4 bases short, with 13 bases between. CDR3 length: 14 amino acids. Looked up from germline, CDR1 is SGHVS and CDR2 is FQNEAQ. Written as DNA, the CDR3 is TGTGCCAGCAGCTTGCGGGACTTGGCATACGAGCAGTACTTC. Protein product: CASSLRDLAYEQYF. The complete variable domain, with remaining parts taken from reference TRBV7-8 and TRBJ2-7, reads GAGVSQSPRYKVAKRGQDVALRCDPISGHVSLFWYQQALGQGPEFLTYFQNEAQLDKSGLPSDRFFAERPEGSVSTLKIQRTQQEDSAVYLCASSLRDLAYEQYFGPGTRLTVT.